What follows are 16 T cell receptor beta chains derived from one specimen sequenced in a study of T cells after yellow fever vaccination. Each CDR3 protein gets one entry after TCRdb re-called the 5' RACE reads with MiXCR. The sample yields some 120,000 distinct CDR3 sequences, about 8.8% seen once. Source: CD8+ T cells sorted from PBMCs, taken on the day of the yellow fever booster vaccination. All receptors come from a man aged 18 to 30 who received the YFV17D yellow fever vaccine.

The chain combines TRBV5-1 with TRBJ1-1, with 11 bases lining up with TRBD1. The CDR3 is 17 residues long. The germline V gene encodes CDR1 SGHRS and CDR2 YFSETQ. The V segment lost 2 bases and the J segment 1 base; nucleotides outside the gene matches: 7. The CDR3 DNA reads as TGCGCCAGCAGCTTTATCGGACAGGGGGCCTCGAACACTGAAGCTTTCTTT. It is translated as CASSFIGQGASNTEAFF.

This clonotype was counted a few times. V gene TRBV7-9 combines with J gene TRBJ2-1; TRBD2 agrees at 8 bases. This CDR3 is built from 15 residues. Losses at the gene ends were 5 bases for V and 8 bases for J; bases not matched to a gene: 11. Germline values: CDR1 SEHNR, CDR2 FQNEAQ (reference sequence). The CDR3 here is CASSVPGLERDEQFF. CDR3 DNA sequence: TGTGCCAGCAGCGTACCGGGACTAGAGCGGGATGAGCAGTTCTTC.

The chain couples TRBV5-1 to TRBJ2-1; 13 nucleotides align to TRBD2. Germline CDR1 reads SGHRS; CDR2 reads YFSETQ. V gave up 3 bases and J gave up 2 bases; unmatched junction bases: 5. The CDR3 has 17 residues. The DNA for the CDR3 is TGCGCCAGCAGCTCCCGGACTAGCGGGGGACCCTACAATGAGCAGTTCTTC. Translating it yields CASSSRTSGGPYNEQFF.

The chain is built from TRBV5-1 and TRBJ2-6, with D tentatively TRBD2 (5 bases). Trimming shortened V by 0 bases and J by 4 bases, and 11 bases separated the two germline ends. This CDR3 is 16 amino acids long. The germline V gene encodes CDR1 SGHRS and CDR2 YFSETQ. Here the CDR3 reads CASSLAGILGANVLTF. DNA for the CDR3: TGCGCCAGCAGCTTGGCGGGGATCTTAGGGGCCAACGTCCTGACTTTC. Variable domain in full (rest from reference TRBV5-1 and TRBJ2-6): KAGVTQTPRYLIKTRGQQVTLSCSPISGHRSVSWYQQTPGQGLQFLFEYFSETQRNKGNFPGRFSGRQFSNSRSEMNVSTLELGDSALYLCASSLAGILGANVLTFGAGSRLTVL.

This sequence joins TRBV7-6 and TRBJ2-6, with D possibly being TRBD2 (6 bases). There are 15 residues in the CDR3. V was trimmed by 1 base and J by 3 bases, leaving 7 bases between them. The germline V gene encodes CDR1 SGHVS and CDR2 FNYEAQ. CDR3 DNA: TGTGCCAGCAGCTTAGGCGGGGATGGGGCCAACGTCCTGACTTTC. This encodes CASSLGGDGANVLTF.

This clonotype has just a few counts. This chain joins TRBV2 and TRBJ1-5, with D perhaps TRBD1 (5 bases). Germline CDR1 SNHLY, CDR2 FYNNEI. This CDR3 contains 13 residues. V was pared by 5 bases and J by 6 bases, with 11 bases between. The CDR3 DNA sequence: TGTGCCAGCAGTACGAGGGGAAGTCAGCCCCAGCATTTT. Translation: CASSTRGSQPQHF.

V is TRBV20-1 and J is TRBJ2-3; a possible D gene is TRBD2 (6 bases). CDR3 length: 16 residues. Germline-derived CDR1 and CDR2 are DFQATT and SNEGSKA (reference sequence). Between the trimmed V and J ends, which lost 7 bases and 2 bases, there was a span of 22 bases. The CDR3 bases are TGCAGTGTTGTGATGGGGGGTATCCTAACCACAGATACGCAGTATTTT. Its protein product is CSVVMGGILTTDTQYF.

The chain combines TRBV19 with TRBJ1-1; no clear D. V shed 5 bases and J shed 0 bases, with 19 bases lying between them. Germline lookup yields CDR1 LNHDA and CDR2 SQIVND (reference sequence). The CDR3 has 17 residues. The CDR3 protein is CASSSAGDSFMNTEAFF. The CDR3 bases are TGTGCCAGTAGTTCTGCAGGAGATTCATTTATGAACACTGAAGCTTTCTTT.

The genes are TRBV7-9 and TRBJ2-5; 9 bases fit TRBD1. The CDR3 is 16 amino acids. Trimming at V came to 3 bases and at J to 3 bases, leaving 8 bases not matched to a gene. Germline V lookup: CDR1 SEHNR, CDR2 FQNEAQ (reference sequence). The CDR3 sequence: CASSFTGGILEETQYF. CDR3 nucleotides: TGTGCCAGCAGCTTTACAGGGGGCATCTTGGAAGAGACCCAGTACTTC.

In its sample, this clonotype was seen a few times. The rearrangement uses TRBV7-9 and TRBJ2-1; D is possibly TRBD2 (7 bases). The CDR3 sequence is 15 residues long. Germline CDR1 reads SEHNR; CDR2 reads FQNEAQ (reference sequence). Trimming removed 4 bases at V and 5 bases at J, with 15 bases between. The CDR3 sequence: CASSSPTGGHNEQFF. CDR3 DNA: TGTGCCAGCAGCTCTCCAACGGGGGGCCACAATGAGCAGTTCTTC.

The genes are TRBV29-1 and TRBJ2-4; 7 bases line up with TRBD1. The CDR3 is 14 residues long. CDR1 and CDR2 from the germline V gene are SQVTM and ANQGSEA. V dropped 5 bases and J dropped 0; count of bases not matched to a gene: 4. CDR3 residues: CSVWDSLAKNIQYF. The DNA for the CDR3 is TGCAGCGTTTGGGACAGTTTAGCCAAAAACATTCAGTACTTC.

This clonotype was detected ten times or more. The chain is built from TRBV7-2 and TRBJ2-3, with 11 bases that match TRBD2. Germline CDR1 SGHTA, CDR2 FQGNSA. The V gene end was trimmed by 2 bases and the J gene end by 2 bases; junction bases not matched to a gene: 3. There are 16 residues in the CDR3. CDR3 DNA: TGTGCCAGCAGCTTACTAGCGGGGGGACCCACAGATACGCAGTATTTT. Translated, it gives CASSLLAGGPTDTQYF.

This clonotype has only a few counts. V gene TRBV27 combines with J gene TRBJ2-1; D remains ambiguous. This CDR3 is built from 9 residues. Deletions cut 6 bases from V and 12 bases from J, with 6 bases between. Germline V gene lookup returns CDR1 MNHEY and CDR2 SMNVEV (reference sequence). The CDR3 sequence is CASSPLQFF. The CDR3 DNA follows: TGTGCCAGCAGCCCCCTGCAGTTCTTC.

This clonotype was counted only a few times. The chain combines TRBV29-1 with TRBJ2-1, with D maybe TRBD2 (5 bases). Germline lookup yields CDR1 SQVTM and CDR2 ANQGSEA. Between the trimmed V and J ends, which lost 6 bases and 0 bases, there was a span of 15 bases. CDR3 length: 15 amino acids. This CDR3 is CSVEGTVRSYNEQFF. The CDR3 DNA is TGCAGCGTAGAGGGAACAGTCCGCTCCTACAATGAGCAGTTCTTC.

This clonotype was seen at least ten times. The rearrangement joins TRBV29-1 to TRBJ1-2; TRBD1 agrees at 8 bases. CDR3 size: 14 residues. Trimming at V came to 4 bases and at J to 1 base, leaving 5 bases not matched to a gene. Germline V gene data show CDR1 as SQVTM and CDR2 as ANQGSEA. The CDR3 bases are TGCAGCGTTGCAGGGGGCTATCTTAACTATGGCTACACCTTC. Translated: CSVAGGYLNYGYTF.

This clonotype was seen only a few times. The chain has TRBV7-9 and TRBJ2-2; D not certain. Germline-derived CDR1 and CDR2 are SEHNR and FQNEAQ (reference sequence). The CDR3 sequence is 10 residues long. V was trimmed by 6 bases and J by 7 bases, leaving 3 bases between them. The chain's CDR3 is CASSFGELFF. For the CDR3, the DNA is TGTGCCAGCAGTTTCGGGGAGCTGTTTTTT.